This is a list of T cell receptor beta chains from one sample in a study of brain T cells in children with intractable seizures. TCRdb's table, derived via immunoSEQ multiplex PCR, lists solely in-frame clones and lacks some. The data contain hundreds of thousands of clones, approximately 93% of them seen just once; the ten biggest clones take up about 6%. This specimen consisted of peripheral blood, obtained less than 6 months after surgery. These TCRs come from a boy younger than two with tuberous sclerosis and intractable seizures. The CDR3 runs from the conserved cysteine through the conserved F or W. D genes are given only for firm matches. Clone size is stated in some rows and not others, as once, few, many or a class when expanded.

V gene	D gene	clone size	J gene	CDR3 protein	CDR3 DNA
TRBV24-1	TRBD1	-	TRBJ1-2	CATSDSRTGNGYTF	TGTGCCACCAGTGATTCACGGACAGGGAATGGCTACACCTTC
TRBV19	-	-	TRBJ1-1	CASSMGQNTEAFF	TGTGCCAGTAGTATGGGGCAGAACACTGAAGCTTTCTTT
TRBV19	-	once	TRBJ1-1	CASRRAANTEAFF	TGTGCCAGTCGCAGGGCAGCGAACACTGAAGCTTTCTTT
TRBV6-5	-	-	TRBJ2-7	CASSYNGGPYEQYF	TGTGCCAGCAGTTATAATGGGGGACCCTACGAGCAGTACTTC
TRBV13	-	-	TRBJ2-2	CASSLGQAGPGELFF	TGTGCCAGCAGCTTAGGCCAGGCAGGCCCCGGGGAGCTGTTTTTT
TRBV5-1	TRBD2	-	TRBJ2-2	CASSAREGRTGELFF	TGCGCCAGCAGCGCGCGGGAGGGCCGCACCGGGGAGCTGTTTTTT
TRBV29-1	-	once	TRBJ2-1	CSVPTYRDNNEQFF	TGCAGCGTCCCCACCTACCGGGACAACAATGAGCAGTTCTTC
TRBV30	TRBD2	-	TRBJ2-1	CAWSSLRLAGDNEQFF	TGTGCCTGGAGTTCCCTCCGACTAGCGGGAGACAATGAGCAGTTCTTC
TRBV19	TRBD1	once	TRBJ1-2	CASIRTGNYGYTF	TGTGCCAGTATTAGGACAGGCAACTATGGCTACACCTTC
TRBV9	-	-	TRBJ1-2	CASSEGQTPSYGYTF	TGTGCCAGCAGCGAAGGACAGACACCATCCTATGGCTACACCTTC
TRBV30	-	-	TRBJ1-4	CAWSTRQEINEKLFF	TGTGCCTGGAGTACCCGACAGGAAATAAATGAAAAACTGTTTTTT
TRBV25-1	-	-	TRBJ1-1	CASSDSNTEAFF	TGTGCCAGCAGTGATTCGAACACTGAAGCTTTCTTT
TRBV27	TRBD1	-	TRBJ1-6	CASSEPGQGSNSPLHF	TGTGCCAGCAGCGAGCCGGGACAGGGAAGTAATTCACCCCTCCACTTT
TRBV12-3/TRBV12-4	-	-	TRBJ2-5	CASRADREETQYF	TGTGCCAGCAGGGCCGACAGAGAAGAGACCCAGTACTTC
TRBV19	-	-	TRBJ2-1	CASSPLVGNEQFF	TGTGCCAGTAGCCCTCTGGTGGGCAATGAGCAGTTCTTC
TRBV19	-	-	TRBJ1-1	CASSIGRGITEAFF	TGTGCCAGTAGTATAGGGAGGGGGATTACTGAAGCTTTCTTT
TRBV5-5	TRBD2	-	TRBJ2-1	CASRSVSGRLGPYNEQFF	TGTGCCAGCAGATCCGTCAGCGGGAGGCTTGGCCCCTACAATGAGCAGTTCTTC
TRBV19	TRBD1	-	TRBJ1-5	CASSITLYRQGPNQPQHF	TGTGCCAGTAGTATAACCCTTTATCGACAGGGCCCAAATCAGCCCCAGCATTTT
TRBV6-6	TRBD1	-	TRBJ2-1	CASSQQTGSNNEQFF	TGTGCCAGCAGTCAACAGACAGGGAGCAACAATGAGCAGTTCTTC
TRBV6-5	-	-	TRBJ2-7	CACSQGNEQYF	TGTGCCTGTTCTCAGGGGAATGAGCAGTACTTC
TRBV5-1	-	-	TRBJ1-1	CASSLFSRSDEAFF	TGCGCCAGCAGCTTGTTTTCTAGGTCAGATGAAGCTTTCTTT
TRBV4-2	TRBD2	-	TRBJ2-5	CASSQRLAGGPEETQYF	TGTGCCAGCAGCCAAAGACTAGCGGGAGGGCCCGAAGAGACCCAGTACTTC
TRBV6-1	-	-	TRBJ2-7	CASSEGPGGTLEQYF	TGTGCCAGCAGTGAAGGGCCCGGCGGGACCCTCGAGCAGTACTTC
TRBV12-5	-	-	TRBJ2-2	CASGPDHTGELFF	TGTGCTAGTGGGCCGGATCACACCGGGGAGCTGTTTTTT
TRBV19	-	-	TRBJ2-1	CASSIGQYYNEQFF	TGTGCCAGTAGTATAGGACAGTACTACAATGAGCAGTTCTTC
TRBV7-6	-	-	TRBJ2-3	CASSWTDTQYF	TGTGCCAGCAGCTGGACAGATACGCAGTATTTT
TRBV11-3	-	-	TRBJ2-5	CASSPRSLSGGETQYF	TGTGCCAGCAGCCCTAGATCATTATCTGGGGGAGAGACCCAGTACTTC
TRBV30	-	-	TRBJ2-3	CAWKASVKFTDTQYF	TGTGCCTGGAAGGCGTCAGTTAAGTTCACAGATACGCAGTATTTT
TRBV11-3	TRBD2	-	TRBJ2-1	CASSPRLALGNEQFF	TGTGCCAGCAGCCCCAGACTAGCGCTCGGCAATGAGCAGTTCTTC
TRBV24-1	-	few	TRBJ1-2	CATSDPGQTSNYGYTF	TGTGCCACCAGTGACCCGGGACAAACTTCTAACTATGGCTACACCTTC
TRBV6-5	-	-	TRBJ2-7	CASSYWDSRDEQYF	TGTGCCAGCAGTTACTGGGACTCCCGGGACGAGCAGTACTTC
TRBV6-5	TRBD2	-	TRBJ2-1	CASSYWEGGYNEQFF	TGTGCCAGCAGTTACTGGGAGGGAGGCTACAATGAGCAGTTCTTC
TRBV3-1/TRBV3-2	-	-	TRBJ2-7	CASSQTGSEQYF	TGTGCCAGCAGCCAAACAGGGAGCGAGCAGTACTTC
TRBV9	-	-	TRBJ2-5	CASSDSIGRFETQYF	TGTGCCAGCAGCGATTCCATAGGACGGTTCGAGACCCAGTACTTC
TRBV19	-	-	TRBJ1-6	CASSIGLGVPSPLHF	TGTGCCAGTAGTATTGGGTTAGGGGTACCTTCACCCCTCCACTTT
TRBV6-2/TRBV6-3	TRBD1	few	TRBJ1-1	CASSRGDRGGLAKAFF	TGTGCCAGCAGCCGAGGAGACAGGGGAGGGTTGGCCAAAGCTTTCTTT
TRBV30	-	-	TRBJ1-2	CAWSTQGNYGYTF	TGTGCCTGGAGTACCCAGGGGAACTATGGCTACACCTTC
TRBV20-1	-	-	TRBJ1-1	CSASRQTNTEAFF	TGCAGTGCTAGTCGACAGACAAACACTGAAGCTTTCTTT
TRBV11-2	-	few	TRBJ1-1	CASSHGVGREAFF	TGTGCCAGCAGCCATGGGGTGGGGAGAGAAGCTTTCTTT
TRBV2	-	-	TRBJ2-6	CASSVVRSGANVLTF	TGTGCCAGCAGTGTTGTACGCTCTGGGGCCAACGTCCTGACTTTC
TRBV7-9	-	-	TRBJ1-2	CASSLISGDGGYTF	TGTGCCAGCAGCTTAATCAGTGGCGATGGGGGCTACACCTTC